One and the same sample provided the 30 T cell receptor beta chains below, sequenced in a study of T cells in Graves' hyperthyroidism and ophthalmopathy. From RNA transcripts, TCR beta CDR3 regions were amplified. The primer set for the first-round RT-PCR of the TCR CDR3 was HTBI. In TCRdb, the multiplex PCR reads were re-called with MiXCR into one record per CDR3 protein. Of some 320,000 distinct CDR3 sequences in the sample, about an eighth were seen once. Sequencing was carried out using blood. Receptor source: a woman in her forties with Graves' ophthalmopathy.

V gene TRBV9 combines with J gene TRBJ2-7; a possible D gene is TRBD2 (6 bases). Germline loops: CDR1 SGDLS, CDR2 YYNGEE. The CDR3 is made up of 14 amino acids. Trimming removed 4 bases from V and 5 bases from J, with 16 bases in between. CDR3 sequence reads: CASSPNRRGDEQYF. The CDR3 DNA sequence: TGTGCCAGCAGCCCAAACCGACGCGGGGACGAGCAGTACTTC.

The chain couples TRBV5-1 to TRBJ1-1; D call uncertain. The ends were cut back, 1 base at V and 1 base at J, with 14 bases in the middle. This CDR3 comprises 16 residues. Germline CDR1 and CDR2: SGHRS and YFSETQ. The CDR3: CASSLRSPSGNTEAFF. DNA of the CDR3: TGCGCCAGCAGCTTGAGGTCCCCCAGTGGGAACACTGAAGCTTTCTTT.

In regard to this clonotype: A much larger clone differs by one base, so this may be a read error. The V and J genes are TRBV2 and TRBJ1-1; D unresolved. The germline V gene encodes CDR1 SNHLY and CDR2 FYNNEI. Trimming shortened V by 8 bases and J by 1 base, and 11 bases separated the two germline ends. This CDR3 spans 13 amino acids. The CDR3 protein is CASAQRRNTEAFF. The DNA for the CDR3 is TGTGCCAGCGCACAAAGGCGGAACACTGAAGCTTTCTTT. Full variable domain (rest looked up from reference TRBV2 and TRBJ1-1): EPEVTQTPSHQVTQMGQEVILRCVPISNHLYFYWYRQILGQKVEFLVSFYNNEISEKSEIFDDQFSVERPDGSNFTLKIRSTKLEDSAMYFCASAQRRNTEAFFGQGTRLTVV.

This clonotype was seen repeatedly, ten times or more. The chain recombines TRBV7-2 with TRBJ1-5; D gene unclear. Deletions cut 0 bases from V and 2 bases from J, with 5 bases between. This CDR3 has 14 residues. Germline V gene lookup returns CDR1 SGHTA and CDR2 FQGNSA. The CDR3 nucleotides are TGTGCCAGCAGCTTAGCAATCGGCAATCAGCCCCAGCATTTT. This gives the protein CASSLAIGNQPQHF.

This clonotype was recorded many times. This chain connects TRBV24-1 to TRBJ2-2; D is perhaps TRBD1 (6 bases). The V and J ends lost 3 bases and 7 bases respectively, with 14 bases between them. The CDR3 has 15 residues. Per germline, CDR1 KGHDR and CDR2 SFDVKD. The CDR3 is CATSDVDRLNGELFF. CDR3 DNA sequence: TGTGCCACCAGTGATGTCGACAGGCTAAACGGGGAGCTGTTTTTT.

This clonotype was detected many times. The V gene is TRBV6-1, the J gene TRBJ1-2; 7 positions match TRBD1. This CDR3 is 15 amino acids long. V trimming: 4 bases; J trimming: 2 bases; junction bases outside the gene matches: 7. In germline, CDR1 is MNHNS, CDR2 SASEGT. The CDR3: CASSASTGSNYGYTF. For the CDR3, the DNA is TGTGCCAGCAGTGCTTCGACAGGGTCAAACTATGGCTACACCTTC.

The chain has TRBV5-1 and TRBJ2-3; D gene uncertain. CDR3 length equals 13 residues. Germline values: CDR1 SGHRS, CDR2 YFSETQ. Trimming cost V 0 bases and J 4 bases, with 6 bases left between them. CDR3 DNA sequence: TGCGCCAGCAGCTTGGAGTTGTCAGATACGCAGTATTTT. This sequence encodes CASSLELSDTQYF.

The rearrangement joins TRBV3-1 to TRBJ2-1, with 9 positions matching TRBD1. V lost 0 bases and J lost 7; bases outside the gene matches: 7. CDR3 length: 16 residues. CDR1 is LGHDT, CDR2 YNNKEL, per germline (reference sequence). In DNA form, the CDR3 reads TGTGCCAGCAGCCAAGATTCAGGGACAGGGTGGAATGAGCAGTTCTTC. The encoded protein is CASSQDSGTGWNEQFF.

This clonotype was picked up a small number of times. This sequence joins TRBV5-4 and TRBJ2-5; D is undetermined. The CDR3 length is 13 residues. In germline, CDR1 is SGHNT, CDR2 YYREEE (reference sequence). V lost 3 bases and J lost 6, with 12 bases in between. This CDR3 reads CASSWEPLKTQYF. The CDR3 DNA reads TGTGCCAGCAGCTGGGAACCCCTCAAGACCCAGTACTTC.

This clonotype was seen at least ten times. This sequence joins TRBV12-3 or TRBV12-4 and TRBJ1-1, with TRBD1 matching 7 bases. Losses at the gene ends were 5 bases for V and 4 bases for J; bases not matched to a gene: 4. CDR3 length: 13 residues. This CDR3 is CASSLDRATEAFF. The CDR3 nucleotides read TGTGCCAGCAGTCTCGACAGGGCCACTGAAGCTTTCTTT.

The V gene is TRBV7-7, the J gene TRBJ1-2, with TRBD1 matching over 8 bases. V lost 2 bases to trimming and J lost 2 bases; unmatched junction nucleotides: 13. From germline, CDR1 is SSHAT and CDR2 FNYEAQ (reference sequence). The CDR3 consists of 18 residues. CDR3 DNA sequence: TGTGCCAGCAGCTTAACCGCTCCCCCGGGACAGGCGAACTATGGCTACACCTTC. Its translation is CASSLTAPPGQANYGYTF.

CDR3 residues: CASSLFRSVRGEAFF. The CDR3 nucleotides are TGTGCCAGCAGTTTATTTAGAAGTGTCCGGGGGGAAGCTTTCTTT. The chain links TRBV12-3 or TRBV12-4 to TRBJ1-1, with D possibly matching TRBD1 (5 bases). The CDR3 runs to 15 residues. Trimming took off 2 bases at V and 8 bases at J, with 18 bases between the two ends.

This chain connects TRBV7-9 to TRBJ1-2, with TRBD1 matching 9 bases. Trimming at V came to 0 bases and at J to 8 bases, leaving 10 bases not matched to a gene. Germline lookup yields CDR1 SEHNR and CDR2 FQNEAQ (reference sequence). The length of the CDR3 is 16 residues. CDR3 sequence: CASSLALGQGGGGYTF. The CDR3 nucleotides are TGTGCCAGCAGCTTAGCCCTGGGACAGGGAGGAGGAGGCTACACCTTC.

Of note for this clonotype: A single base separates this from a much larger clone, so it may be a read error. The V call is TRBV6-2 or TRBV6-3, the J call TRBJ2-3, with no clear D. The CDR3 covers 12 residues. Trimming left V 7 bases short and J 6 bases short, with 11 bases between. Germline assignment: CDR1 MNHEY and CDR2 SVGEGT. In DNA, the CDR3 is TGTGCCAGCACCCCCATGGCTGATACGCAGTATTTT. Its translation: CASTPMADTQYF.

The CDR3 DNA reads as TGTGCCAGCAGCGCGGGACAGCCCCCCTACGAGCAGTACTTC. Its protein is CASSAGQPPYEQYF. The J gene is TRBJ2-7, the V gene TRBV9, with 7 bases aligning to TRBD1. The CDR3 has 14 residues. With V trimmed by 3 bases and J by 2 bases, 5 bases remained unmatched. Germline CDR1 and CDR2: SGDLS and YYNGEE.

This clonotype has more than one count but fewer than ten. The rearrangement joins TRBV5-6 to TRBJ1-6; D is undetermined. The CDR3 length is 16 residues. Trimming stripped 1 base from V and 0 bases from J, with 8 bases between. Germline V gives CDR1 SGHDT, CDR2 YYEEEE. CDR3: CASSLLGSSYNSPLHF. The CDR3 DNA sequence: TGTGCCAGCAGCTTGTTGGGGAGCTCCTATAATTCACCCCTCCACTTT.

At least ten counts were recorded for this clonotype. This rearrangement joins TRBV2 to TRBJ2-7, with 7 bases identical to TRBD2. The CDR3 sequence is 14 residues long. Trimming at V came to 6 bases and at J to 6 bases, leaving 11 bases not matched to a gene. In germline, CDR1 is SNHLY, CDR2 FYNNEI. The chain's CDR3 is CASSGMLGGGEQYF. The CDR3 DNA sequence: TGTGCCAGCAGCGGGATGCTTGGGGGGGGCGAGCAGTACTTC.

This clonotype was counted ten times or more. V and J are TRBV12-3 or TRBV12-4 and TRBJ2-7, with TRBD2 identical over 12 bases. Trimming removed 6 bases from V and 7 bases from J; junction bases left unmatched: 7. There are 14 residues in the CDR3. The DNA for the CDR3 is TGTGCCAGCAGCCTAGCGGGAGGGCCCACAGAGCAGTACTTC. It codes for CASSLAGGPTEQYF.

The chain couples TRBV19 to TRBJ2-5; perhaps TRBD2 as D (6 bases). The CDR3 runs 12 residues. The germline CDR1 and CDR2 sequences are LNHDA and SQIVND (reference sequence). Trimming removed 8 bases from V and 4 bases from J, with 11 bases in between. Here the CDR3 DNA reads TGTGCCAGTGGGGGGATACGAGAGACCCAGTACTTC. Translating it yields CASGGIRETQYF.

The chain couples TRBV18 to TRBJ1-5; D possibly corresponds to TRBD1 (6 bases). The CDR3 extends over 13 amino acids. Germline V gene data show CDR1 as KGHSH and CDR2 as LQKENI. The V end was cut by 6 bases, the J end by 6 bases, with 12 bases between. The CDR3 is CASSAGDAQPQHF. CDR3 sequence (DNA): TGTGCCAGCTCCGCAGGGGATGCTCAGCCCCAGCATTTT.

This chain uses TRBV6-2 or TRBV6-3 with TRBJ2-1; D unresolved. Germline CDR1 MNHEY, CDR2 SVGEGT. V was clipped by 5 bases and J by 6 bases, with 20 bases between them. CDR3 length: 16 residues. CDR3 in amino acids: CASSLAFVAKGNEQFF. The CDR3 nucleotides read TGTGCCAGCAGTCTGGCTTTCGTCGCGAAGGGCAATGAGCAGTTCTTC.

The table lists this clonotype with a few counts. The chain recombines TRBV5-1 with TRBJ1-1; tentative D call: TRBD1 (5 bases). Germline values: CDR1 SGHRS, CDR2 YFSETQ. Trimming left V 4 bases short and J 1 base short, with 11 bases between. This CDR3 has 14 amino acids. The CDR3 DNA is TGCGCCAGCAGCAGGGTGGGGGGGAACACTGAAGCTTTCTTT. This encodes CASSRVGGNTEAFF.

This clonotype has a handful of counts. The chain couples TRBV7-8 to TRBJ2-2; D might be TRBD1 or TRBD2, each matching 7 bases. CDR3 length equals 15 residues. Between the trimmed V and J ends, which lost 5 bases and 5 bases, there was a span of 15 bases. The germline V gene encodes CDR1 SGHVS and CDR2 FQNEAQ. Here the CDR3 reads CASSAPGGGTGELFF. The CDR3 nucleotides are TGTGCCAGCAGCGCTCCAGGGGGGGGAACCGGGGAGCTGTTTTTT.

Of note for this clonotype: This sequence may be a read error, since a much larger clone differs from it by one base. The chain links TRBV7-9 to TRBJ1-2; 8 bases align to TRBD1. J lost 1 base, V lost 3 bases, and 7 bases had no gene match. This CDR3 spans 16 amino acids. The germline V gene encodes CDR1 SEHNR and CDR2 FQNEAQ (reference sequence). CDR3 sequence reads: CASSLDRASLNYGYTF. CDR3 DNA sequence: TGTGCCAGCAGCTTGGACAGGGCAAGCCTTAACTATGGCTACACCTTC.

Comments on this clonotype: Relative to the germline gene, one junction end is altered; a read error may explain this. The chain carries TRBV4-1 and TRBJ2-7; the D is unclear. This CDR3 has 16 residues. CDR1 MGHRA and CDR2 YSYEKL come from the germline V gene. The CDR3 here is CASGQASGQVRNEQYF. The CDR3 DNA sequence: TGCGCCAGCGGCCAAGCCAGTGGGCAGGTTAGAAACGAGCAGTACTTC.

The chain joins TRBV7-9 to TRBJ1-1; D possibly corresponds to TRBD1 (5 bases). V lost 1 base, J lost 4 bases, and 19 bases lay in between. The CDR3 totals 17 residues. Germline-derived CDR1 and CDR2 are SEHNR and FQNEAQ (reference sequence). The chain's CDR3 is CASSLGHKLGLGTEAFF. DNA of the CDR3: TGTGCCAGCAGCTTAGGACACAAATTGGGACTAGGCACTGAAGCTTTCTTT.

This sequence joins TRBV19 and TRBJ2-2; 7 bases agree with TRBD2. Trimming at V came to 7 bases and at J to 0 bases, leaving 5 bases not matched to a gene. There are 15 residues in the CDR3. Germline V gene data show CDR1 as LNHDA and CDR2 as SQIVND (reference sequence). The CDR3 nucleotides read TGTGCCAGTATGGCTAGCGGATCGAACACCGGGGAGCTGTTTTTT. Protein product: CASMASGSNTGELFF.

The rearrangement uses TRBV6-5 and TRBJ1-4, with 9 bases that match TRBD1. This CDR3 comprises 16 residues. CDR1 MNHEY and CDR2 SVGAGI come from the germline V gene. The V and J ends lost 0 bases and 7 bases, in that order; junction bases with no gene match: 6. CDR3 residues: CASSYSHRGPGEKLFF. The DNA of the CDR3 is TGTGCCAGCAGTTACTCCCACAGGGGGCCCGGTGAAAAACTGTTTTTT.

The CDR3, as DNA: TGTGCCAGCTCACCACCCAGGGTCGAAGAGACCCAGTACTTC. It specifies CASSPPRVEETQYF. J is TRBJ2-5 and V is TRBV18, with D perhaps matching TRBD1 (5 bases). Germline CDR1 and CDR2: KGHSH and LQKENI. The length of the CDR3 is 14 residues. V was trimmed by 0 bases and J by 3 bases, leaving 8 bases between them.

This clonotype was seen at least ten times. V is TRBV7-8 and J is TRBJ1-1, with D tentatively TRBD1 (5 bases). The germline V gene encodes CDR1 SGHVS and CDR2 FQNEAQ. The CDR3 contains 13 residues. V lost 10 bases and J 0 bases, leaving 12 bases between the germline ends. For the CDR3, the DNA is TGTGCCACAGAGGGACGGATGAACACTGAAGCTTTCTTT. It yields the protein CATEGRMNTEAFF.